The 18 T cell receptor beta chains below were found in one sample sequenced in a study of cytotoxic CD8 clonotypes in ibrutinib-treated CLL. Method: immunoSEQ multiplex PCR; TCRdb's copy keeps in-frame clones and lacks some. The sample holds 270,000 or so clones, around 69% seen once. Sample: PBMCs, taken at disease progression, from a patient treated with ibrutinib. The receptors come from a human donor with chronic lymphocytic leukemia.

The CDR3 protein is CSVVAWTSGQETQYF. CDR3 in DNA: TGCAGCGTTGTGGCGTGGACTAGCGGACAAGAGACCCAGTACTTC. The chain couples TRBV29-1 to TRBJ2-5; 10 bases agree with TRBD2. The CDR3 spans 15 residues. The V gene's germline CDR1 is SQVTM and CDR2 ANQGSEA. After removal of 4 bases from V and 2 bases from J, the junction contained 7 bases not matched to a gene.

V is TRBV19 and J is TRBJ2-5, with TRBD1 matching over 7 bases. Losses at the gene ends were 5 bases for V and 2 bases for J; bases not matched to a gene: 5. The V gene's germline CDR1 is LNHDA and CDR2 SQIVND (reference sequence). The CDR3 sequence is 14 residues long. This CDR3 reads CASSRQGRQETQYF. Written as DNA, the CDR3 is TGTGCCAGTAGTCGACAGGGCCGACAAGAGACCCAGTACTTC. Filled out from reference TRBV19 and TRBJ2-5, the complete variable domain reads DGGITQSPKYLFRKEGQNVTLSCEQNLNHDAMYWYRQDPGQGLRLIYYSQIVNDFQKGDIAEGYSVSREKKESFPLTVTSAQKNPTAFYLCASSRQGRQETQYFGPGTRLLVL.

The chain couples TRBV10-1 to TRBJ2-1; 7 nucleotides agree with TRBD2. V lost 2 bases and J lost 6; bases outside the gene matches: 7. The germline gives CDR1 WNHNN, CDR2 SYGVQD (reference sequence). The CDR3 covers 15 residues. CDR3 region: CASSEERLASNEQFF. CDR3 in DNA: TGCGCCAGCAGTGAGGAGAGACTAGCTTCCAATGAGCAGTTCTTC.

This clone was counted a few times. The chain combines TRBV7-2 with TRBJ2-7, with D unclear. V was cut by 3 bases and J by 6 bases, with 12 bases left in between. The CDR3 runs 13 residues. Germline V gives CDR1 SGHTA, CDR2 FQGNSA. The CDR3 loop is CASSFGYGAEQYF. In nucleotides, the CDR3 is TGTGCCAGCAGCTTCGGTTACGGAGCCGAGCAGTACTTC. Together with reference TRBV7-2 and TRBJ2-7, the CDR3 gives the full variable domain: GAGVSQSPSNKVTEKGKDVELRCDPISGHTALYWYRQSLGQGLEFLIYFQGNSAPDKSGLPSDRFSAERTGGSVSTLTIQRTQQEDSAVYLCASSFGYGAEQYFGPGTRLTVT.

In its sample, this clone was seen a few times. CDR3 protein: CASSPRLAGVNEQFF. Written as DNA, the CDR3 is TGTGCCAGCAGCCCGCGACTAGCGGGAGTGAATGAGCAGTTCTTC. The gene calls are TRBV7-8 and TRBJ2-1; 12 bases fit TRBD2. The V segment lost 5 bases and the J segment 7 bases; nucleotides outside the gene matches: 6. The CDR3 sequence is 15 residues long. Per the germline V gene, CDR1 is SGHVS and CDR2 is FQNEAQ.

V is TRBV7-9 and J is TRBJ2-2, with no clear D. The CDR3 extends over 14 amino acids. Germline V gene lookup returns CDR1 SEHNR and CDR2 FQNEAQ (reference sequence). V was clipped by 2 bases and J by 7 bases, with 11 bases between them. The CDR3 region is CASSLYSLVGELFF. CDR3 nucleotide sequence: TGTGCCAGCAGCTTATACAGCCTGGTCGGGGAGCTGTTTTTT.

The chain uses TRBV6-5 and TRBJ2-2; D is ambiguous. Germline V gene lookup returns CDR1 MNHEY and CDR2 SVGAGI. V dropped 6 bases and J dropped 6 bases, with 11 bases sitting between them. The CDR3 length is 13 residues. The CDR3 is CASSPEDAGELFF. The CDR3 DNA reads TGTGCCAGCAGCCCTGAGGACGCCGGGGAGCTGTTTTTT.

The chain couples TRBV6-1 to TRBJ2-3, with D tentatively TRBD2 (6 bases). The V end lost 3 bases, the J end lost 3 bases, and 22 bases lay between the germline ends. The germline V gene has CDR1 MNHNS and CDR2 SASEGT. This CDR3 comprises 18 residues. The CDR3 DNA reads as TGTGCCAGCAGTGAGGCGCAAATAGGTCTAGCGCAAACAGATACGCAGTATTTT. This codes for CASSEAQIGLAQTDTQYF.

Comments on this clone: Other nucleotide sequences from this sample produce the same CDR3. V is TRBV20-1 and J is TRBJ2-7; D ambiguous. The CDR3 extends over 11 amino acids. Per the germline V gene, CDR1 is DFQATT and CDR2 is SNEGSKA (reference sequence). The V end was cut by 0 bases, the J end by 4 bases, with 4 bases between. CDR3 residues: CSARDPYEQYF. In nucleotides, the CDR3 is TGCAGTGCTAGAGATCCTTACGAGCAGTACTTC.

This clone has more than one count but fewer than ten. The chain recombines TRBV19 with TRBJ2-1; 9 nucleotides align to TRBD2. Germline loops: CDR1 LNHDA, CDR2 SQIVND (reference sequence). The V and J ends lost 6 bases and 11 bases, in that order; junction bases with no gene match: 17. There are 16 residues in the CDR3. CDR3 nucleotide sequence: TGTGCCAGTAGCCCTCCGGGGCTAGCGGGACCAAATCAGCAGTTCTTC. Amino acid sequence: CASSPPGLAGPNQQFF.

V usage is TRBV18 and J usage is TRBJ1-3; 9 bases are a match to TRBD1. V shed 3 bases, J shed 2 bases, and the junction held 5 bases outside the gene matches. The CDR3 spans 16 residues. The V gene's germline CDR1 is KGHSH and CDR2 LQKENI. DNA of the CDR3: TGTGCCAGCTCACCGGGGCACAGGGGGCCTGGAAACACCATATATTTT. This gives the protein CASSPGHRGPGNTIYF.

Here the CDR3 DNA reads TGTGCCAGCAGCTTGAGTTGGAATGAGCAGTTCTTC. Residues: CASSLSWNEQFF. The chain has TRBV5-6 and TRBJ2-1, with D unclear. CDR3 length equals 12 residues. Trimming cost V 1 base and J 7 bases, with 6 bases left between them. CDR1 and CDR2 from the germline V gene are SGHDT and YYEEEE.

The genes are TRBV19 and TRBJ1-2, with 7 positions matching TRBD1. The V gene's germline CDR1 is LNHDA and CDR2 SQIVND (reference sequence). V shed 4 bases and J 0 bases; nucleotides not matched to a gene: 5. This CDR3 contains 15 residues. CDR3 in DNA: TGTGCCAGTAGTAACAGGGGATCCCCTAACTATGGCTACACCTTC. Its translation: CASSNRGSPNYGYTF.

This chain connects TRBV27 to TRBJ1-4; TRBD1 matches at 8 bases. The germline gives CDR1 MNHEY, CDR2 SMNVEV (reference sequence). J lost 8 bases, V lost 10 bases, and 9 bases had no gene match. This CDR3 has 13 amino acids. The CDR3, as DNA: TGTGCCACCCGACAGGGGCAGCGGGAAAAACTGTTTTTT. Translated, it gives CATRQGQREKLFF.

The V gene is TRBV29-1, the J gene TRBJ2-5; D could derive from TRBD1 or TRBD2 (5 bases each). Trimming shortened V by 2 bases and J by 5 bases, and 12 bases separated the two germline ends. From germline, CDR1 is SQVTM and CDR2 ANQGSEA. This CDR3 contains 13 residues. In DNA, the CDR3 is TGCAGCGTTGAACGGGACGCCCGGGAGACCCAGTACTTC. Protein sequence: CSVERDARETQYF.

This chain connects TRBV7-2 to TRBJ1-2; D is unresolved. The V gene's germline CDR1 is SGHTA and CDR2 FQGNSA. Trimming pared 1 base from V and 4 bases from J, leaving 4 bases between. CDR3 length: 12 residues. CDR3 nucleotide sequence: TGTGCCAGCAGCTTAGTTGGCTATGGCTACACCTTC. As protein: CASSLVGYGYTF. The whole variable domain, filled in from reference TRBV7-2 and TRBJ1-2, reads GAGVSQSPSNKVTEKGKDVELRCDPISGHTALYWYRQSLGQGLEFLIYFQGNSAPDKSGLPSDRFSAERTGGSVSTLTIQRTQQEDSAVYLCASSLVGYGYTFGSGTRLTVV.

The sample holds one count of this clone. This chain connects TRBV25-1 to TRBJ2-7; D gene uncertain. CDR3 length equals 14 residues. The germline gives CDR1 MGHDK, CDR2 SYGVNS. V was trimmed by 4 bases and J by 3 bases, leaving 13 bases between them. The DNA for the CDR3 is TGTGCCAGCAGTGGGTCTCCCATCGGCTACGAGCAGTACTTC. Protein: CASSGSPIGYEQYF.

The chain recombines TRBV5-4 with TRBJ2-1, with TRBD1 identical over 8 bases. Germline loops: CDR1 SGHNT, CDR2 YYREEE (reference sequence). This CDR3 spans 15 amino acids. J lost 2 bases, V lost 3 bases, and 4 bases had no gene match. The CDR3 sequence is CASSSGTGTYNEQFF. The CDR3 region has the DNA TGTGCCAGCAGCTCCGGGACAGGTACCTACAATGAGCAGTTCTTC. The whole variable domain, remainder taken from reference TRBV5-4 and TRBJ2-1, is ETGVTQSPTHLIKTRGQQVTLRCSSQSGHNTVSWYQQALGQGPQFIFQYYREEENGRGNFPPRFSGLQFPNYSSELNVNALELDDSALYLCASSSGTGTYNEQFFGPGTRLTVL.